What follows are 25 T cell receptor beta chains derived from one specimen sequenced in a study of T-cell memory formation after mild COVID-19. TCRdb re-called the 5' RACE reads with MiXCR, one entry per CDR3 protein. The sample comprises 100,000 to 150,000 distinct CDR3 sequences, roughly 6.2% of which are singletons, and over 2% rests with the top ten. Sequenced input: PBMCs or a T cell subset sorted from them (not recorded which). The origin of the receptors is an adult woman who had mild COVID-19 (a few samples of this study predate the infection). Cell type and time point are not known.

This clonotype has only a few counts. The CDR3 protein is CASSGESGVPYEQYF. In DNA form, the CDR3 reads TGTGCCAGCAGTGGGGAGTCCGGGGTTCCCTACGAGCAGTACTTC. The chain uses TRBV25-1 and TRBJ2-7, with D maybe TRBD2 (5 bases). Germline V CDR1 and CDR2: MGHDK, SYGVNS. Trimming left V 4 bases short and J 2 bases short, with 15 bases between. The CDR3 length is 15 residues.

This clonotype was found a few times. The CDR3 DNA reads as TGTGCCAGCAGTTTGGGGACCATAAGGGCACCCCTCCACTTT. As protein: CASSLGTIRAPLHF. The J gene is TRBJ1-6, the V gene TRBV27; possibly TRBD1 for D (5 bases). Trimming took off 3 bases at V and 11 bases at J, with 14 bases between the two ends. The germline V gene encodes CDR1 MNHEY and CDR2 SMNVEV (reference sequence). The CDR3 has 14 residues.

This clonotype was seen ten or more times. The J gene is TRBJ2-7, the V gene TRBV27; 8 bases fit TRBD2. V lost 2 bases to trimming and J lost 2 bases; unmatched junction nucleotides: 8. The germline CDR1 and CDR2 sequences are MNHEY and SMNVEV (reference sequence). This CDR3 is 16 amino acids long. This chain's CDR3 is CASSLTPLAGPYEQYF. The CDR3 nucleotides are TGTGCCAGCAGTTTAACTCCGTTAGCGGGACCCTACGAGCAGTACTTC.

V is TRBV15 and J is TRBJ2-1; possible D gene TRBD2, 5 bases. The length of the CDR3 is 18 residues. In germline, CDR1 is LNHNV, CDR2 YYDKDF (reference sequence). V gave up 2 bases and J gave up 4 bases, with 21 bases separating them. Written as DNA, the CDR3 is TGTGCCACCAGCAGATCACGATTCGGAGCGGAACCGTACAATGAGCAGTTCTTC. Translated, it gives CATSRSRFGAEPYNEQFF.

The sample holds many counts of this clonotype. In nucleotides, the CDR3 is TGTGCCAGCAGTTTATTTCTAGCGGGGGGTACAGATACGCAGTATTTT. This gives the protein CASSLFLAGGTDTQYF. The chain carries TRBV12-3 or TRBV12-4 and TRBJ2-3; TRBD2 matches at 11 bases. CDR3 length: 16 residues. Trimming at V came to 2 bases and at J to 3 bases, leaving 4 bases not matched to a gene.

Concerning this clonotype: The junction differs from germline at one of its ends, possibly a read error. The chain joins TRBV7-6 to TRBJ1-2, with 9 positions matching TRBD1. The CDR3 is 14 amino acids. Germline V lookup: CDR1 SGHVS, CDR2 FNYEAQ. CDR3 DNA sequence: TGTGCCAGCAGTCCTGGCGGGACAGGGAAGGTTGAGGCCTTC. This codes for CASSPGGTGKVEAF.

This clonotype was detected a few times. The V call is TRBV20-1, the J call TRBJ2-3, with 8 nucleotides matching TRBD1. CDR3 length: 12 amino acids. Germline V gives CDR1 DFQATT, CDR2 SNEGSKA (reference sequence). Here the CDR3 DNA reads TGCAGGGCAGACAGGGGTGGAGATACGCAGTATTTT. This translates into CRADRGGDTQYF.

This clonotype was detected a few times. The V and J genes are TRBV18 and TRBJ2-1; D remains ambiguous. The CDR3 sequence is 16 residues long. Germline CDR1 KGHSH, CDR2 LQKENI. Trimming removed 3 bases at V and 10 bases at J, with 22 bases between. CDR3 amino acids: CASSPSETFPFREQFF. The CDR3 DNA reads TGTGCCAGCTCACCTTCGGAGACTTTCCCCTTCCGGGAGCAGTTCTTC.

CDR3 DNA sequence: TGTGCCAGCCTCTCGGCAGGGCGGAACACTGAAGCTTTCTTT. Its protein is CASLSAGRNTEAFF. The rearrangement links TRBV12-3 or TRBV12-4 to TRBJ1-1; D possibly corresponds to TRBD1 (5 bases). The CDR3 loop spans 14 amino acids. Trimming pared 8 bases from V and 1 base from J, leaving 14 bases between.

This clonotype was observed a few times. The gene calls are TRBV4-2 and TRBJ2-5, with a weak D call TRBD2 (5 bases). CDR3 size: 15 residues. The V end was cut by 0 bases, the J end by 5 bases, with 13 bases between. CDR1 LGHNA and CDR2 YNFKEQ come from the germline V gene. CDR3 bases: TGTGCCAGCAGCCAAGATTCGGTTCGAGGGGAGACCCAGTACTTC. It specifies CASSQDSVRGETQYF.

This clonotype showed up just a few times. The chain joins TRBV3-1 to TRBJ2-1, with D perhaps TRBD2 (6 bases). This CDR3 has 15 residues. Trimming took 4 bases from V and 6 from J, leaving 16 bases between them. The germline CDR1 and CDR2 sequences are LGHDT and YNNKEL (reference sequence). The CDR3: CASSLRSGVPNEQFF. Here the CDR3 DNA reads TGTGCCAGCAGCCTCCGTAGCGGCGTCCCCAATGAGCAGTTCTTC.

There are a few counts of this clonotype. The V call is TRBV7-2, the J call TRBJ1-4, with a weak D call TRBD1 (6 bases). Germline V gives CDR1 SGHTA, CDR2 FQGNSA. The CDR3 spans 16 residues. Trimming pared 0 bases from V and 4 bases from J, leaving 12 bases between. CDR3 bases: TGTGCCAGCAGCTTAGCCCCAGGACAGTTTAATGAAAAACTGTTTTTT. Protein: CASSLAPGQFNEKLFF.

The V gene is TRBV20-1, the J gene TRBJ1-6; 7 bases map to TRBD1. The V gene's germline CDR1 is DFQATT and CDR2 SNEGSKA (reference sequence). CDR3 length: 15 residues. V was pared by 6 bases and J by 7 bases, with 12 bases of the junction left unmatched. In DNA, the CDR3 is TGCAGTGCAGGACAGGCTGGGGTGCGGAATTCACCCCTCCACTTT. Translated: CSAGQAGVRNSPLHF.

This clonotype has more than one count but fewer than ten. The chain has TRBV6-5 and TRBJ2-5, with D perhaps matching TRBD2 (6 bases). Germline V gene lookup returns CDR1 MNHEY and CDR2 SVGAGI. The CDR3 has 15 residues. The germline V and J ends were trimmed by 0 bases and 5 bases, with 13 bases remaining between them. CDR3 region: CASSYSNGGWETQYF. CDR3 DNA: TGTGCCAGCAGTTACTCTAACGGAGGGTGGGAGACCCAGTACTTC.

This clonotype appeared a few times. The chain is built from TRBV24-1 and TRBJ2-1; the D is unclear. Germline V CDR1 and CDR2: KGHDR, SFDVKD. The CDR3 runs to 17 residues. Trimming cost V 3 bases and J 0 bases, with 14 bases left between them. CDR3 loop: CATSDPDNSRSYNEQFF. The CDR3 bases are TGTGCCACCAGTGATCCCGACAACTCTCGCTCCTACAATGAGCAGTTCTTC.

This clonotype was recorded at least ten times. This chain joins TRBV5-1 and TRBJ2-4; 14 bases align to TRBD2. Trimming took 4 bases from V and 1 from J; bases not matched to a gene: 13. Germline V gives CDR1 SGHRS, CDR2 YFSETQ. This CDR3 contains 20 residues. DNA for the CDR3: TGCGCCAGCAGCGCATACCCGGGACTAGCGGGAGTCCTGGCCAAAAACATTCAGTACTTC. This encodes CASSAYPGLAGVLAKNIQYF.

This clonotype was seen only a few times. The rearrangement uses TRBV12-3 or TRBV12-4 and TRBJ1-5; the D is unclear. The V end lost 4 bases, the J end lost 4 bases, and 8 bases lay between the germline ends. The CDR3 extends over 13 amino acids. The CDR3, as DNA: TGTGCCAGCAGTTCCCAGATTAATCAGCCCCAGCATTTT. Its translation: CASSSQINQPQHF.

This clonotype was counted at least ten times. The chain employs TRBV12-3 or TRBV12-4 and TRBJ2-2; either TRBD1 or TRBD2 may supply D (5 bases each). Trimming shortened V by 3 bases and J by 7 bases, and 9 bases separated the two germline ends. The CDR3 is 13 residues long. The CDR3 here is CASSFGGNGELFF. As DNA, the CDR3 is TGTGCCAGCAGTTTTGGGGGAAACGGGGAGCTGTTTTTT.

This clonotype has a count of ten or more. V gene TRBV5-5 combines with J gene TRBJ2-3, with 7 bases lining up with TRBD1. Germline CDR1 SGHKS, CDR2 YYEKEE (reference sequence). This CDR3 has 15 residues. The J segment lost 3 bases and the V segment lost 4 bases, leaving 8 bases of the junction unmatched. The CDR3 loop is CASSRRTGRTDTQYF. The CDR3 nucleotides read TGTGCCAGCAGCCGCCGGACAGGACGGACAGATACGCAGTATTTT.

The chain is built from TRBV7-6 and TRBJ1-3, with 7 bases fitting TRBD1. The CDR3 contains 16 residues. Trimming removed 1 base from V and 1 base from J; junction bases left unmatched: 4. Germline CDR1 SGHVS, CDR2 FNYEAQ. Here the CDR3 reads CASSLEQGLSGNTIYF. The DNA of the CDR3 is TGTGCCAGCAGCTTAGAACAGGGGTTATCTGGAAACACCATATATTTT.

In its sample, this clonotype was seen many times. The V call is TRBV12-3 or TRBV12-4, the J call TRBJ1-5, with 8 bases identical to TRBD1. There are 14 residues in the CDR3. Trimming took 2 bases from V and 4 from J; bases not matched to a gene: 1. CDR3 sequence reads: CASSLTGGNQPQHF. CDR3 coding DNA: TGTGCCAGCAGTTTAACAGGGGGTAATCAGCCCCAGCATTTT.

This clonotype was recorded many times. This chain joins TRBV7-2 and TRBJ2-1, with D hard to call. The CDR3 contains 12 residues. From germline, CDR1 is SGHTA and CDR2 FQGNSA. Between the trimmed V and J ends, which lost 4 bases and 14 bases, there was a span of 15 bases. The CDR3 coding sequence is TGTGCCAGCAGCTCTCCGGGCCGTAGCAAGTTCTTC. It specifies CASSSPGRSKFF.

The genes are TRBV29-1 and TRBJ2-1, with D possibly TRBD1 on 5 matching bases. Trimming took 6 bases from V and 9 from J, leaving 12 bases between them. CDR3 length equals 11 residues. Germline V gene data show CDR1 as SQVTM and CDR2 as ANQGSEA. CDR3 sequence reads: CSVIRDFEQFF. Written as DNA, the CDR3 is TGCAGCGTCATCAGGGATTTTGAGCAGTTCTTC.

V gene TRBV24-1 combines with J gene TRBJ2-1; 8 nucleotides line up with TRBD1. Looked up from germline, CDR1 is KGHDR and CDR2 is SFDVKD. V lost 3 bases and J lost 0; bases outside the gene matches: 3. The CDR3 is 16 amino acids. The CDR3, as DNA: TGTGCCACCAGTGATAGGACAGGGAGCTCCTACAATGAGCAGTTCTTC. Protein sequence: CATSDRTGSSYNEQFF.

This clonotype was recorded a few times. The rearrangement joins TRBV5-1 to TRBJ2-4; TRBD1 matches 9 bases. Germline CDR1 reads SGHRS; CDR2 reads YFSETQ. V was clipped by 3 bases and J by 6 bases; unmatched bases: 1. This CDR3 has 13 amino acids. The CDR3 spells CASSSGQGNIQYF. The CDR3 nucleotides are TGCGCCAGCAGCTCGGGACAGGGAAACATTCAGTACTTC.